This TCR beta chain was found in a study of T-cell reconstitution after alpha-beta-depleted transplantation in children. Study observations and caveats: Expanded graft clones numbering several hundred reportedly gave rise to alpha-beta T cells about two months after transplant. T-cell numbers and diversity one year post-transplant derived largely from freshly generated T cells. Surviving recipient cells, namely T cells and thymic progenitors, were the source of high day-60 TCRbeta diversity in some patients.

This clonotype was seen a handful of times. Its antigen is undetermined. V was pared by 0 bases and J by 14 bases, with 23 bases between. The CDR3 covers 16 residues. Library preparation (for TCRbeta) was performed with unique molecular identifiers. A single record per CDR3 protein comes from TCRdb applying MiXCR to the PCR reads. The table records 500,000 to 750,000 distinct CDR3 sequences, 27% of them present only once. This receptor was identified in a boy in the first two years of life with Wiskott-Aldrich syndrome, due to receive a stem cell transplant. The material sequenced was PBMCs, taken before TCRalphabeta/CD19-depleted stem cell transplant. The chain couples TRBV12-3 or TRBV12-4 to TRBJ2-1; tentative D call: TRBD2 (7 bases). CDR3 sequence: CASSLARGASGLGEFF. CDR3 bases: TGTGCCAGCAGTTTAGCGAGGGGGGCTAGCGGTTTAGGCGAGTTCTTC.